Presented here are 5 T cell receptor beta chains from one specimen sequenced in a study of blood T cell repertoires in COVID-19. Method: immunoSEQ multiplex PCR; TCRdb's copy keeps in-frame clones and lacks some. The table records 150,000 to 200,000 clones, approximately 79% of them present only once. The source material was peripheral blood. These receptor sequences come from a man aged 50 to 59 who had recovered from COVID-19.

J is TRBJ2-3 and V is TRBV5-1; the D is unclear. V lost 3 bases and J 2 bases, leaving 16 bases between the germline ends. CDR1 and CDR2 (germline): SGHRS, YFSETQ. CDR3 length: 16 amino acids. The CDR3 DNA reads as TGCGCCAGCAGCTACTCAGGTGGAACAAACACAGATACGCAGTATTTT. Protein product: CASSYSGGTNTDTQYF.

The CDR3 reads CAITTRDTDTQYF. The CDR3 DNA reads TGTGCCATCACCACGCGGGACACAGATACGCAGTATTTT. This chain uses TRBV10-3 with TRBJ2-3, with a weak D call TRBD2 (6 bases). The CDR3 has 13 residues. Trimming left V 7 bases short and J 2 bases short, with 10 bases between. The germline V gene encodes CDR1 ENHRY and CDR2 SYGVKD.

The chain is built from TRBV6-5 and TRBJ1-1, with D tentatively TRBD1 (6 bases). The V end lost 7 bases, the J end lost 6 bases, and 15 bases lay between the germline ends. CDR3 length: 13 residues. The germline CDR1 and CDR2 sequences are MNHEY and SVGAGI. The CDR3 protein is CASTKQGPAEAFF. In nucleotides, the CDR3 is TGTGCCAGCACCAAACAGGGCCCCGCTGAAGCTTTCTTT.

This clone showed up just once. V usage is TRBV7-3 and J usage is TRBJ1-1; 7 nucleotides line up with TRBD1. The CDR3 runs to 15 residues. After removal of 5 bases from V and 5 bases from J, the junction contained 11 bases not matched to a gene. The germline V gene has CDR1 SGHTA and CDR2 FQGTGA. CDR3 sequence reads: CASSPTNQGDTEAFF. CDR3 in DNA: TGTGCCAGCAGCCCAACGAATCAGGGGGATACTGAAGCTTTCTTT. Full variable domain (missing parts from reference TRBV7-3 and TRBJ1-1): GAGVSQTPSNKVTEKGKYVELRCDPISGHTALYWYRQSLGQGPEFLIYFQGTGAADDSGLPNDRFFAVRPEGSVSTLKIQRTERGDSAVYLCASSPTNQGDTEAFFGQGTRLTVV.

This clone has a handful of counts. This rearrangement joins TRBV7-9 to TRBJ2-7; D is possibly TRBD2 (6 bases). The CDR3 runs 18 residues. The V gene's germline CDR1 is SEHNR and CDR2 FQNEAQ (reference sequence). Trimming pared 8 bases from V and 3 bases from J, leaving 29 bases between. The CDR3, as DNA: TGTGCCAGCGGTCGCCGGGGAATAGTCGGGACTTCCCTCTACGAGCAGTACTTC. Protein product: CASGRRGIVGTSLYEQYF.